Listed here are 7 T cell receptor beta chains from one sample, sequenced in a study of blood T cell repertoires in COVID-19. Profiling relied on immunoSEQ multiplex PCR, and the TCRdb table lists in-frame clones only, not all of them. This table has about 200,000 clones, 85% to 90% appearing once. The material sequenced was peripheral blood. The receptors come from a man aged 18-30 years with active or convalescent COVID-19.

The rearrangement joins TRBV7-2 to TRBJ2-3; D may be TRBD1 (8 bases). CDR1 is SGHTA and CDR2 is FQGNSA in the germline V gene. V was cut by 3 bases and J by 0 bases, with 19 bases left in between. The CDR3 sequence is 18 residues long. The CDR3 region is CASSFRTGQRGSTDTQYF. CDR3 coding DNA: TGTGCCAGCAGCTTTCGGACAGGGCAGCGGGGCAGCACAGATACGCAGTATTTT.

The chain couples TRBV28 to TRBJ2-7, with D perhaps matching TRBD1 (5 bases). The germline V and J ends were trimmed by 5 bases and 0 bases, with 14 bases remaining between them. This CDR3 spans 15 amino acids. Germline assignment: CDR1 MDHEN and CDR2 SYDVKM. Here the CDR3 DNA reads TGTGCCAGCAGTCCCTACCGACAGAGCTCCTACGAGCAGTACTTC. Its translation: CASSPYRQSSYEQYF.

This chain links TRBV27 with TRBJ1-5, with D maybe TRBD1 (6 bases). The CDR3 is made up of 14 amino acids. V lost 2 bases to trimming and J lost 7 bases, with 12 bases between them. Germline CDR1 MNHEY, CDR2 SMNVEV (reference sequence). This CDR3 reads CASSLVGGQQPQHF. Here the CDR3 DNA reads TGTGCCAGCAGTTTAGTCGGGGGGCAACAGCCCCAGCATTTT.

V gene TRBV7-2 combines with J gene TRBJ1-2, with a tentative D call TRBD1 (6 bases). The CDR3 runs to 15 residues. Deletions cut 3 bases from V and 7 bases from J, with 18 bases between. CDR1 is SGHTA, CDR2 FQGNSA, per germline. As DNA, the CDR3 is TGTGCCAGCAGCTTTAAGGGGGAAGGGAGCGGTGGCTACACCTTC. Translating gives CASSFKGEGSGGYTF.

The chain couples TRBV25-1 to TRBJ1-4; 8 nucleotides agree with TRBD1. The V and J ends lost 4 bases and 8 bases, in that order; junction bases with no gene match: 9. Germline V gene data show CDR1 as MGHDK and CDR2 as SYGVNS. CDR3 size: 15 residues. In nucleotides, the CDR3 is TGTGCCAGCAGTGCTTGGACAGGGTGGGAGGAAAAACTGTTTTTT. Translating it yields CASSAWTGWEEKLFF.

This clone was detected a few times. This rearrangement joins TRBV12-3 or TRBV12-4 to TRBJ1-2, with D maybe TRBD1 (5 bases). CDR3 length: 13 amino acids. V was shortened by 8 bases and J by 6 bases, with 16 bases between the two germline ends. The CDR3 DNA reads TGTGCCAGCCCCTGGGCCAGGGTCCATGGCTACACCTTC. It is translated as CASPWARVHGYTF.

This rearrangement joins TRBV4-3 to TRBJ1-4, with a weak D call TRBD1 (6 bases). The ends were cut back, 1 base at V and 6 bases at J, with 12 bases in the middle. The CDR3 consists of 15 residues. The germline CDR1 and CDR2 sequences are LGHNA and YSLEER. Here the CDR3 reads CASSQGGRTDEKLFF. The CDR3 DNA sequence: TGCGCCAGCAGCCAAGGAGGCAGGACAGATGAAAAACTGTTTTTT.